The rows below give T cell receptor beta chains drawn from one sample of a study of T cell repertoires in cytomegalovirus infection. TCRdb passed the reads through MiXCR, listing each CDR3 protein once. Altogether about 300,000 distinct CDR3 sequences are present, 9.6% being singletons, with the ten largest covering around 2.6%. Sequenced sample: PBMCs. Source of these receptors: a human donor in good health (CMV status not recorded). Some clones in this sample may be carry-over from other donors' samples. Each CDR3 is given without its conserved first and last residue. The D gene is left open where the match is weak.

TRBV7-3 TRBD1 ASSYQEGGDYT
TRBV7-2 NA ASSIGGGVYSSKNIQY
TRBV29-1 TRBD1 SVESPKLMTGGAVDTQY
TRBV20-1 NA SATRGFSYNEQF
TRBV7-9 NA ASTPGPTGELF
TRBV28 NA ASSLFREFSGNTIY
TRBV7-9 NA ASSSKPRGGYGYT
TRBV7-9 NA ASSRSRGITDTQY
TRBV7-8 NA ASSLTGALEKLF
TRBV20-1 TRBD2 SARDPASGGADTGELF
TRBV13 NA ASTLGGYNEQF
TRBV7-9 NA ASRGRTLNTGELF
TRBV28 NA ASSLGGVENTEAF
TRBV6-5 TRBD1 ASSYGQGATYEQY
TRBV7-6 NA ASGYTRAPTEAF
TRBV24-1 NA ATSDPGGALGAF
TRBV10-2 TRBD2 ASRTAGADNEQF
TRBV27 TRBD1 ASKGGTGNDEQY
TRBV12-3/TRBV12-4 NA ASSLADGRGYT
TRBV20-1 TRBD2 SALLAGGETQY
TRBV27 NA ASSYRRSTEAF
TRBV7-9 TRBD1 ASSFGDRGKSTKNIQY
TRBV7-2 TRBD1 ASSSGGTQGAPLH
TRBV7-6 TRBD2 ASSSAGGGFQTYNEQF
TRBV9 NA ASSIPSEGKQF
TRBV29-1 TRBD1 SVQGPSDNSPLH
TRBV7-2 NA ASSRVRENTGELF
TRBV20-1 TRBD2 SARTLAASSYNEQF
TRBV7-9 NA ASSTSGALNEKLF
TRBV5-4 TRBD2 ASRSGGDSYNEQF
TRBV4-2 NA ASSQMTAGGTNEKLF
TRBV28 NA ASSLQARNYGYT
TRBV6-2/TRBV6-3 TRBD1 ASTLTRGRSLNTEAF
TRBV6-6 TRBD2 ASSYSASSGGNYNEQF
TRBV7-8 TRBD1 ASSLKVGTGYGYT
TRBV6-2/TRBV6-3 NA ASSYIGPYEQY
TRBV5-1 NA ASSFGQPGNTIY
TRBV7-8 NA ASSSSLNSYGYT
TRBV20-1 TRBD1 SARPATGSNTEAF
TRBV28 NA ASSLGGSYNSPLH
TRBV14 TRBD2 ASSPSGGLIEQF
TRBV24-1 TRBD1 ATSGQGWNEQF
TRBV15 TRBD2 ATSRDPGGGTGELF
TRBV6-2/TRBV6-3 TRBD2 ASSYSKTSGGARSSYNEQF
TRBV7-9 NA ASSPWRDTEAF
TRBV11-3 NA ASSHGTENTGELF
TRBV28 TRBD1 ATRIGGDYGYT
TRBV20-1 TRBD2 SAGGGAGELF
TRBV20-1 NA SAVSGYLSYEQY
TRBV20-1 NA SATENADGPLH
TRBV7-9 TRBD1 ASSLVDRPNGYT
TRBV29-1 TRBD1 SVGTGSNQPQH
TRBV7-6 TRBD1 ASSPQGTPNQPQH
TRBV7-9 TRBD2 ASSVPSGGARNEQF